This T cell receptor (beta chain) was sequenced for a study of blood T cell repertoires in COVID-19. Overall study context: Resolution of symptoms, clearance, or two negative PCRs was present in recovered Cohort 3 donors.

The CDR3 runs to 15 residues. CDR1 SGHTS and CDR2 YDEGEE come from the germline V gene. Between the trimmed V and J ends, which lost 2 bases and 2 bases, there was a span of 12 bases. Some clones are missing from TCRdb's copy, which holds only in-frame ones; the method was immunoSEQ multiplex PCR. Seen here are 210,000 or so clones, 86% observed once, and the top ten hold over 3%. The sequence was collected from a woman aged 45-60 years in a cohort exposed to, infected with or recovered from COVID-19 (not recorded which). The sample consisted of PBMCs or T cells enriched from blood (not recorded which). V and J are TRBV5-8 and TRBJ2-3; D gene unclear. The CDR3 sequence: CASSFVNSVTDTQYF. The CDR3 DNA reads as TGTGCCAGCAGCTTTGTCAATTCGGTCACAGATACGCAGTATTTT.